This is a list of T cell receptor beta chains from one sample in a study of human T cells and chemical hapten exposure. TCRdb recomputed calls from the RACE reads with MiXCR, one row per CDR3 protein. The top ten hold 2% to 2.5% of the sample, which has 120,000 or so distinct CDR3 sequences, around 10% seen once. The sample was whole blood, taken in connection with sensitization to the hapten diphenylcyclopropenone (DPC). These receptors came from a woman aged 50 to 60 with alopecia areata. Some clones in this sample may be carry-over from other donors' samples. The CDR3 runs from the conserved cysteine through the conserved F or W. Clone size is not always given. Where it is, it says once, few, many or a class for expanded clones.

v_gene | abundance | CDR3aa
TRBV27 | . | CASSKSGAYNSPLHF
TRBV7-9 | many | CASRTKLAGATDTQYF
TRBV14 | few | CASSRASYNSPLHF
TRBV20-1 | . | CSARTGSHRNQPQNF
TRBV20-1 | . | CSARPRDTSSYEQYF
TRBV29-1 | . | CSVDDGYGYTF
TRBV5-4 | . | CASSLRPGDTQYF
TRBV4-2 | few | CASSQDMDSGVTGELFF
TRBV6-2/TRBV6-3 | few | CASGLAGLYEQYF
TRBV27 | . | CASSLGGGAKNIQYF
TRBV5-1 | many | CASSWGKGGDTQYF
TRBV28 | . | CASSSPFGSREAPDTQYF
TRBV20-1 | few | CSARGQNLYEQYF
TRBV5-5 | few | CASSYGQGISTDTQYF
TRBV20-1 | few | CSAREVTRGYTF
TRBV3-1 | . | CASSQGIGGGTGANVLTF
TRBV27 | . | CASSLRGCKNIQYF
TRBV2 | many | CASSPPGYGYTF
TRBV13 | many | CASSQEGQGNSGANVLTF
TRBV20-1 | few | CSSRGADYEQYF
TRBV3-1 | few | CASTLGLATDTQYF
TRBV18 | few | CASSPELATRNEQFF
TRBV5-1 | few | CASSPAGTGTGELFF
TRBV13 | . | CASSSIRGQKNRYEQYF
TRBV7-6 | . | CASSLGSGVKTNEKLFF
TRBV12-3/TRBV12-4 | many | CASSLDTYEQYF
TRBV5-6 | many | CASSLEGSQVSYEQYF
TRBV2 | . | CASSESPKNTIYF
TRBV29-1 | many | CSVEGAGDGYTF
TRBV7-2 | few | CASSPPGRGGTDTQYF
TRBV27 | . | CASSLSGTGLPKLFF
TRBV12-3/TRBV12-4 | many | CASSQTGSTEAFF
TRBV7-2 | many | CASSLSRAQVDTQYF
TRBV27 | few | CASSRSNTEAFF
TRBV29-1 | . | CSVDEGPPRTEAFF
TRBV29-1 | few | CSSNADGYTF
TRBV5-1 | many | CASSLGQGANVLTF
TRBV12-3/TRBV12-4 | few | CASEGANYGYTF
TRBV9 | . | CASSVGDLGPTYEQYF
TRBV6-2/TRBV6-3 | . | CASSLSFMYNEQFF
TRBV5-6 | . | CASSPGQLPWANEKLFF
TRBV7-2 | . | CASSLEDEKLFF
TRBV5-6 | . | CASSLIPDTQYF
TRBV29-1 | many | CSVEDRRTSGGEYPYEQYF
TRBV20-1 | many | CSASPGTSGEQYF
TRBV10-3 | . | CAISARVNTEAFF
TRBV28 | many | CASIPPGQIITDTQYF
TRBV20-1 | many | CSARPPGSGANVLTF